This TCR beta chain was recorded in a study of PD-L1 blockade in urothelial cancer. About the research overall: The analyses of blood took place 3 weeks (second dose) and 6 weeks after treatment start.

This clone has only one observation. Germline V gives CDR1 SEHNR, CDR2 FQNEAQ (reference sequence). Unmatched junction bases numbered 9, after V lost 5 bases and J lost 5 bases. The CDR3 sequence is 17 residues long. Sequencing used immunoSEQ multiplex PCR; TCRdb keeps in-frame clones, though not all of them. Among about 43,000 clones listed, about 91% were seen once. The rearrangement links TRBV7-9 to TRBJ2-3; TRBD2 matches 14 bases. This clonotype was obtained from a man older than 75 with urothelial cancer. Sequences were derived from PBMCs, sampled around atezolizumab (anti-PD-L1) treatment. The CDR3 here is CASSPRGTSGSGDTQYF. DNA for the CDR3: TGTGCCAGCAGCCCCCGTGGGACTAGCGGGAGCGGAGATACGCAGTATTTT.